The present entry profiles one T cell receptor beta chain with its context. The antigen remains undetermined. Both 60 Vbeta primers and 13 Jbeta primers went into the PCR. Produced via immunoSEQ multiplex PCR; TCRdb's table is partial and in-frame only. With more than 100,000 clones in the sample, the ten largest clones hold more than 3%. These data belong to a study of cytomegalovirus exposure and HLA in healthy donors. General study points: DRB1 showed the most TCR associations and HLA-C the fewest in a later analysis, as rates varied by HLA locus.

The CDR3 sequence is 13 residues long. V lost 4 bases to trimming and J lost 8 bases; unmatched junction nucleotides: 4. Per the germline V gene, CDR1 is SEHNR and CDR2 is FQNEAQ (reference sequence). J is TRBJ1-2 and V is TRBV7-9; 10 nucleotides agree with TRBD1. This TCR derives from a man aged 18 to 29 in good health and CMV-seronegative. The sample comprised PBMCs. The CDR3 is CASSSGQGSGYTF. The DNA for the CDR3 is TGTGCCAGCAGCTCGGGACAGGGGTCGGGCTACACCTTC.